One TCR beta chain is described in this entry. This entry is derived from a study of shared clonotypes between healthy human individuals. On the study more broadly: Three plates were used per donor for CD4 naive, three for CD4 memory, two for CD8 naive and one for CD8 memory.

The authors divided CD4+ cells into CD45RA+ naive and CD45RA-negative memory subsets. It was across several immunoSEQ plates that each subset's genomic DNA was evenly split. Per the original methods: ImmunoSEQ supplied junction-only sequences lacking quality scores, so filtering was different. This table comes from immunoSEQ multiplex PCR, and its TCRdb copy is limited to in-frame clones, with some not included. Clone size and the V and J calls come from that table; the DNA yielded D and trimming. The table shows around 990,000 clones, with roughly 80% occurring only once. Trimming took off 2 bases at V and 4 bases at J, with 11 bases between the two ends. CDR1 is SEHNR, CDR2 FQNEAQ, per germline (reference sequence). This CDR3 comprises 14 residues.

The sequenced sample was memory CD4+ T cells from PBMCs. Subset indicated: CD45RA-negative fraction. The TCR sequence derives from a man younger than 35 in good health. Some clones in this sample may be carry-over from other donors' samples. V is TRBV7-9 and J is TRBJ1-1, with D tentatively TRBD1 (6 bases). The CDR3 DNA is TGTGCCAGCAGCTTATCAGGGGTTGGCACTGAAGCTTTCTTT. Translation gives CASSLSGVGTEAFF.